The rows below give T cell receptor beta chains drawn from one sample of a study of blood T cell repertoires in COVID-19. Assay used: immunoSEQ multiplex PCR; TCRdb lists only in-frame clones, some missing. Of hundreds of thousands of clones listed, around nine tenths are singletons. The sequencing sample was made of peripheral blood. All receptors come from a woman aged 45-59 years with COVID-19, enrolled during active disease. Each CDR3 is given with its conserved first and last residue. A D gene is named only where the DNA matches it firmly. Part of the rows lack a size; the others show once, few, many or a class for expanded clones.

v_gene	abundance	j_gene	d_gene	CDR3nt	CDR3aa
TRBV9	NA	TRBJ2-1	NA	TGTGCCAGCAGCGTAGCGAGCGCCAATGAGCAGTTCTTC	CASSVASANEQFF
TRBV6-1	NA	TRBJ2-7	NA	TGTGCCAGCAGTGAGGCCAGCTACGAGCAGTACTTC	CASSEASYEQYF
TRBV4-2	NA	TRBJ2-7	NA	TGTGCCAGCAGCGTGGGGGGGCCCAACTCCTACGAGCAGTACTTC	CASSVGGPNSYEQYF
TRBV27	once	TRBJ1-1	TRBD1	TGTGCCAGCCTCGGGACAGGAATGACTGAAGCTTTCTTT	CASLGTGMTEAFF
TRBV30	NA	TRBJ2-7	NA	TGTGCCTGGAGTGTGGGGGCGACAGATCTTCCCTACGAGCAGTACTTC	CAWSVGATDLPYEQYF
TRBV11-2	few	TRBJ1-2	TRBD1	TGTGCCAGCAGCTTAGATGTGGACAGGGGATACTATGGCTACACCTTC	CASSLDVDRGYYGYTF
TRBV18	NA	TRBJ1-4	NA	TGTGCCAGCTCACCAGGACTCGAAAAGGAAAAACTGTTTTTT	CASSPGLEKEKLFF
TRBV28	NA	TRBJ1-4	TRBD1	TGTGCCAGCAGCACAAAGCGACAGGGACCGAGGCAGAGTGAAAAACTGTTTTTT	CASSTKRQGPRQSEKLFF
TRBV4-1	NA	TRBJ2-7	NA	TGCGCCAGCAGCCAAGGGGCAGCCTTCTACGAGCAGTACTTC	CASSQGAAFYEQYF
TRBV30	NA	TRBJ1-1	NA	TGTGCCTGGAAGAACAGGAGGGACACTGAAGCTTTCTTT	CAWKNRRDTEAFF
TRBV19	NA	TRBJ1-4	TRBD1	TGTGCCAGTAGCCCGCACAGGACAGGGGGCTTTGAAAAACTGTTTTTT	CASSPHRTGGFEKLFF
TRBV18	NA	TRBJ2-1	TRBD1	TGTGCCAGCTCACCACCGGACAGGGACCATGAGCAGTTCTTC	CASSPPDRDHEQFF
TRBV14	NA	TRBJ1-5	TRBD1	TGTGCCAGCGATATCCCGGGACAGGGGATTTCGGTTAGCAATCAGCCCCAGCATTTT	CASDIPGQGISVSNQPQHF
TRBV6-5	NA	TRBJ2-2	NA	TGTGCCAGCACCCCCTCCCCGTCCGGGGAGCTGTTTTTT	CASTPSPSGELFF
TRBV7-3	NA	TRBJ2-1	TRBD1	TGTGCCAGCAGCCCCGGGACAGGGCGCACCTACAATGAGCAGTTCTTC	CASSPGTGRTYNEQFF
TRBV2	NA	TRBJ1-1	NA	TGTGCCAGCAGTGAAGAATCTTACACTGAAGCTTTCTTT	CASSEESYTEAFF
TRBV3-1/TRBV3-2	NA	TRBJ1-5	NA	TGTGCCAGCAGCCTATTCAGTAGCAATCAGCCCCAGCATTTT	CASSLFSSNQPQHF
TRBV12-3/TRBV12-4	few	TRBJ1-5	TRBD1	TGTGCCAGCAGCCAGGGGGTAGGGCAGCCCCAGCATTTT	CASSQGVGQPQHF
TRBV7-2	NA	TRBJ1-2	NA	TGTGCCAGCAGCCCCGACGCGGGGGGAGGGTATGGCTACACCTTC	CASSPDAGGGYGYTF
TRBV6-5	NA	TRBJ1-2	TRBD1	TGTGCCAGCAGCGGACAGGGGGCGGCCTATGGCTACACCTTC	CASSGQGAAYGYTF
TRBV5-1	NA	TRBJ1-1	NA	TGCGCCAGCAGACAGGGAACCCAGAACACTGAAGCTTTCTTT	CASRQGTQNTEAFF
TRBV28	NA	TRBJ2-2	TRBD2	TGTGCCAGCAGTAATGGCGGGGGGGCATCCACCGGGGAGCTGTTTTTT	CASSNGGGASTGELFF
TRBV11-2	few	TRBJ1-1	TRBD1	TGTGCCAGCACCACCTACAGGGGAAATTCAATGAACACTGAAGCTTTCTTT	CASTTYRGNSMNTEAFF
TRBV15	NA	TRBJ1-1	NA	TGTGCCACCAGCAGAGATCCGGGCACTGAAGCTTTCTTT	CATSRDPGTEAFF
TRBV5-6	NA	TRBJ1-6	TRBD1	TGTGCCAGCACACACCTCCGACCGGGACAGAGTTATAATTCACCCCTCCACTTT	CASTHLRPGQSYNSPLHF
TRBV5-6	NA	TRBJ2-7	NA	TGTGCCAGCAGCCTCCTCGACAGTTACGAGCAGTACTTC	CASSLLDSYEQYF
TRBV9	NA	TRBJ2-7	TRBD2	TGTGCCAGCAGCCCTTATAGCGGGGGCCCCTACGAGCAGTACTTC	CASSPYSGGPYEQYF
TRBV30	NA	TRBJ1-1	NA	TGTGCCAGCGACAAGGGGCGACTGGTCACTGAAGCTTTCTTT	CASDKGRLVTEAFF
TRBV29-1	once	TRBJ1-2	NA	TGCAGCGTTGACGCGGAGGGTGGCTATGGCTACACCTTC	CSVDAEGGYGYTF